This T cell receptor beta chain was documented in a study of blood T cells in healthy people across ages. The authors ran a second PCR of roughly 6 to 12 cycles using a sample-barcoded 5' primer and a J-beta primer mix. TCRdb re-called the 5' RACE reads through MiXCR, storing one row per CDR3 protein. Of 1.5 million to 1.9 million distinct CDR3 sequences in the sample, roughly two fifths are singletons; the top ten hold about 3.8%. The V and J ends lost 6 bases and 4 bases, in that order; junction bases with no gene match: 7. This CDR3 has 15 amino acids. CDR1 is DFQATT, CDR2 SNEGSKA, per germline (reference sequence). This clonotype turned up a few times. Its antigen is not known. General study points: Unsorted PBMC material precluded a definitive naive versus antigen-experienced comparison.

The source is a woman aged 18 to 35 in good health. The sequenced sample was blood. The V call is TRBV20-1, the J call TRBJ2-1, with 12 bases that match TRBD2. CDR3 sequence: CSASSGRGGYNEQFF. The CDR3 DNA reads as TGCAGTGCCTCTAGCGGGAGGGGAGGATACAATGAGCAGTTCTTC.